The 18 T cell receptor beta chains below come from one sample, sequenced in a study of blood T cell repertoires in COVID-19. Sequencing was performed with immunoSEQ multiplex PCR; in TCRdb, only in-frame clones are kept and a portion is missing. The sample comprises just over 250,000 clones, more than 85% of which are singletons, and under 3% rests with the top ten. Sequencing was done on a sample of peripheral blood. The receptors stem from a person aged 18-29 years with COVID-19, enrolled during active disease.

The rearrangement joins TRBV24-1 to TRBJ2-2, with D possibly being TRBD2 (5 bases). From germline, CDR1 is KGHDR and CDR2 SFDVKD. This CDR3 is 16 amino acids long. V lost 4 bases and J 1 base, leaving 12 bases between the germline ends. For the CDR3, the DNA is TGTGCCACCAGTGAATTCTCAGCGGTGAACACCGGGGAGCTGTTTTTT. This gives the protein CATSEFSAVNTGELFF.

This chain links TRBV2 with TRBJ2-1, with 11 bases identical to TRBD2. Per the germline V gene, CDR1 is SNHLY and CDR2 is FYNNEI. Trimming removed 1 base from V and 11 bases from J; junction bases left unmatched: 7. The CDR3 loop spans 15 amino acids. CDR3 in amino acids: CASSEVASGRLKQFF. The CDR3 nucleotides are TGTGCCAGCAGTGAAGTGGCTAGCGGGAGGTTGAAGCAGTTCTTC.

The rearrangement uses TRBV10-3 and TRBJ2-3; 8 nucleotides match TRBD1. Germline V gene sequence: CDR1 ENHRY, CDR2 SYGVKD. The CDR3 has 18 amino acids. Trimming took 0 bases from V and 5 from J; bases not matched to a gene: 13. The CDR3: CAISESSGQGRSGDTQYF. The CDR3 nucleotides are TGTGCCATCAGTGAGTCCAGTGGACAGGGTCGATCAGGAGATACGCAGTATTTT.

CDR3 amino acids: CASSVTSGGVYEQYF. The CDR3 bases are TGCGCCAGCAGCGTCACTAGCGGGGGTGTCTACGAGCAGTACTTC. The rearrangement joins TRBV5-1 to TRBJ2-7, with 11 nucleotides matching TRBD2. J was trimmed by 3 bases and V by 4 bases; bases with no gene match: 6. Per the germline V gene, CDR1 is SGHRS and CDR2 is YFSETQ. The CDR3 contains 15 residues.

V and J are TRBV6-1 and TRBJ1-4; D is possibly TRBD1 (6 bases). This CDR3 has 18 amino acids. V gave up 4 bases and J gave up 0 bases, with 18 bases separating them. The germline gives CDR1 MNHNS, CDR2 SASEGT. CDR3 bases: TGTGCCAGCAGTGGGTGGGGGGGCGAGTCTGCAACTAATGAAAAACTGTTTTTT. The encoded protein is CASSGWGGESATNEKLFF.

The rearrangement links TRBV2 to TRBJ2-1, with D possibly being TRBD2 (6 bases). This CDR3 spans 15 amino acids. Trimming cost V 0 bases and J 5 bases, with 11 bases left between them. In germline, CDR1 is SNHLY, CDR2 FYNNEI. The CDR3 reads CASSEAGGTHNEQFF. DNA for the CDR3: TGTGCCAGCAGTGAAGCGGGCGGGACCCACAATGAGCAGTTCTTC.

The chain recombines TRBV9 with TRBJ1-1; unclear D gene. Between the trimmed V and J ends, which lost 2 bases and 3 bases, there was a span of 5 bases. Germline V gene sequence: CDR1 SGDLS, CDR2 YYNGEE. This CDR3 comprises 12 residues. CDR3 region: CASSVSDTEAFF. CDR3 DNA: TGTGCCAGCAGCGTGAGTGACACTGAAGCTTTCTTT.

The gene calls are TRBV27 and TRBJ2-7, with D possibly being TRBD2 (5 bases). V was trimmed by 4 bases and J by 3 bases, leaving 7 bases between them. CDR1 and CDR2 from the germline V gene are MNHEY and SMNVEV (reference sequence). The CDR3 extends over 12 amino acids. CDR3 DNA sequence: TGTGCCAGCAGTTCCCGGGGCTACGAGCAGTACTTC. Translating gives CASSSRGYEQYF.

Remarks on this clone: One end of the junction varies from germline; a read error may be responsible. This chain connects TRBV27 to TRBJ1-5; no clear D gene. Germline V gene lookup returns CDR1 MNHEY and CDR2 SMNVEV (reference sequence). There are 14 residues in the CDR3. The CDR3 region has the DNA TGTGCCAGCAGTATATCGGGAGGCAATCAGCCCCAGCATTTT. This translates into CASSISGGNQPQHF.

The V gene is TRBV12-3 or TRBV12-4, the J gene TRBJ1-2; D uncertain. With 4 bases removed from V and 8 bases from J, the gap between germline ends came to 8 bases. CDR3 length equals 11 residues. For the CDR3, the DNA is TGTGCCAGCAGTTATTCCGGGGGCTACACCTTC. It specifies CASSYSGGYTF.

V gene TRBV6-5 combines with J gene TRBJ1-2; 7 bases agree with TRBD1. Germline V CDR1 and CDR2: MNHEY, SVGAGI. This CDR3 region has 13 residues. V shed 4 bases, J shed 6 bases, and the junction held 5 bases outside the gene matches. The CDR3 sequence is CASSSTGFNGYTF. Here the CDR3 DNA reads TGTGCCAGCAGTTCGACAGGGTTCAATGGCTACACCTTC.

The rearrangement uses TRBV29-1 and TRBJ2-3; 9 positions match TRBD1. Germline loops: CDR1 SQVTM, CDR2 ANQGSEA. This CDR3 is built from 14 residues. V dropped 3 bases and J dropped 2; count of bases not matched to a gene: 3. The CDR3 sequence is CSVDGTGTTDTQYF. The CDR3 nucleotides read TGCAGCGTTGATGGGACAGGGACCACAGATACGCAGTATTTT.

The rearrangement uses TRBV7-2 and TRBJ1-4; D possibly corresponds to TRBD1 (5 bases). Trimming removed 7 bases from V and 0 bases from J, with 12 bases in between. The CDR3 is 15 residues long. Germline-derived CDR1 and CDR2 are SGHTA and FQGNSA. This chain's CDR3 is CASTTGDATNEKLFF. In DNA, the CDR3 is TGTGCCAGCACCACAGGAGATGCAACTAATGAAAAACTGTTTTTT.

The gene calls are TRBV24-1 and TRBJ2-1; 12 bases line up with TRBD2. Germline V gene sequence: CDR1 KGHDR, CDR2 SFDVKD. V trimming: 1 base; J trimming: 6 bases; junction bases outside the gene matches: 3. The CDR3 has 16 amino acids. CDR3 residues: CATSDFLAGGPNEQFF. CDR3 DNA sequence: TGTGCCACCAGTGATTTTCTAGCGGGAGGGCCCAATGAGCAGTTCTTC.

The rearrangement links TRBV4-2 to TRBJ2-2, with 8 bases aligning to TRBD2. The CDR3 is 14 amino acids. Germline assignment: CDR1 LGHNA and CDR2 YNFKEQ. V trimming: 9 bases; J trimming: 5 bases; junction bases outside the gene matches: 8. CDR3: CASRAGVETGELFF. The CDR3 DNA reads as TGTGCCAGTCGAGCGGGAGTGGAAACCGGGGAGCTGTTTTTT.

The chain carries TRBV6-1 and TRBJ2-4; D possibly corresponds to TRBD2 (5 bases). The germline CDR1 and CDR2 sequences are MNHNS and SASEGT. V shed 1 base and J shed 9 bases, with 13 bases lying between them. The CDR3 extends over 14 amino acids. The CDR3 protein is CASSEGLTAGIQYF. The DNA of the CDR3 is TGTGCCAGCAGTGAAGGTCTGACGGCGGGCATTCAGTACTTC.

The rearrangement uses TRBV12-3 or TRBV12-4 and TRBJ1-1; 7 bases are shared with TRBD1. This CDR3 is built from 13 residues. V shed 4 bases and J 1 base; nucleotides not matched to a gene: 0. The CDR3 sequence is CASSWTGNTEAFF. CDR3 sequence (DNA): TGTGCCAGCAGTTGGACAGGGAACACTGAAGCTTTCTTT.

This chain uses TRBV2 with TRBJ1-2; D is unclear. Germline V gene data show CDR1 as SNHLY and CDR2 as FYNNEI. The CDR3 runs to 13 residues. V was cut by 5 bases and J by 4 bases, with 11 bases left in between. Written as DNA, the CDR3 is TGTGCCAGCAGTCGGGAGGAGGCCTATGGCTACACCTTC. This sequence encodes CASSREEAYGYTF.